This T cell receptor beta chain is from a study of OX40 agonist ivuxolimab in advanced cancers. Study-wide results and caveats: There was clonal expansion of CD4+ and CD8+ blood T cells by week 6 at 0.1 to 3.0 mg/kg.

The CDR3 consists of 14 residues. The ends lost 3 bases at V and 7 bases at J; junction bases unmatched: 4. Germline V lookup: CDR1 KGHSH, CDR2 LQKENI. As for this clone: Its specificity is not known.

The protocol was immunoSEQ multiplex PCR, while the TCRdb copy is restricted to in-frame clones and leaves out a portion. The table has some 100,000 clones, over 75% seen once. The receptor was derived from an adult with an advanced solid tumor such as melanoma, head and neck, liver or kidney cancer. This sequence joins TRBV18 and TRBJ2-1; 9 bases are a match to TRBD1. This specimen consisted of CD4+ or CD8+ T cells sorted from blood, obtained in a trial of the OX40 agonist ivuxolimab. The CDR3 loop is CASSPRTGVNEQFF. In DNA, the CDR3 is TGTGCCAGCTCACCCCGGACAGGGGTTAATGAGCAGTTCTTC.